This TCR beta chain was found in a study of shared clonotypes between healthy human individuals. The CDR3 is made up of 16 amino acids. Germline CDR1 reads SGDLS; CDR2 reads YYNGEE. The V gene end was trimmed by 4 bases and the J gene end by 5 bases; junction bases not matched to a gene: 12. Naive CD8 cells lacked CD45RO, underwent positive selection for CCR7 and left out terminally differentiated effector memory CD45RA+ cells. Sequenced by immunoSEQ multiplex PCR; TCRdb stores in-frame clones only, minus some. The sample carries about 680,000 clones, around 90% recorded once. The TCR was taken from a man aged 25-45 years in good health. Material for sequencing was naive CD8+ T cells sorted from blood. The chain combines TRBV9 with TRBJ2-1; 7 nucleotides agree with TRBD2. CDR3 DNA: TGTGCCAGCAGCCTTGCGGGAGCCCGCACAAACAATGAGCAGTTCTTC. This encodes CASSLAGARTNNEQFF.